The rows below give T cell receptor beta chains drawn from one sample of a study of blood T cell repertoires in COVID-19. Data came from immunoSEQ multiplex PCR; TCRdb stores just in-frame clones and leaves some out. The table records about 270,000 clones, around 81% of them present only once. The sequenced sample consisted of peripheral blood. All receptors come from an older woman with active or convalescent COVID-19. Each CDR3 is given with its conserved first and last residue. The D gene is left open where the match is weak. Rows give clone size only sometimes, using once, few, many, or a class for an expanded clone.

V gene: TRBV19; D gene: -; clone size: -; CDR3 length: 15; J gene: TRBJ1-2; CDR3 DNA: TGTGCCAGTAGCTCACGACAACTCACCAACTATGGCTACACCTTC; CDR3 protein: CASSSRQLTNYGYTF
V gene: TRBV4-3; D gene: -; clone size: -; CDR3 length: 11; J gene: TRBJ2-7; CDR3 DNA: TGCGCCAGCAGCCCTTACTACGAGCAGTACTTC; CDR3 protein: CASSPYYEQYF
V gene: TRBV5-1; D gene: TRBD1; clone size: -; CDR3 length: 14; J gene: TRBJ2-5; CDR3 DNA: TGCGCCAGCAGCTTGGGGGACAGCCAAGAGACCCAGTACTTC; CDR3 protein: CASSLGDSQETQYF
V gene: TRBV12-5; D gene: TRBD1; clone size: -; CDR3 length: 14; J gene: TRBJ1-2; CDR3 DNA: TGTGCTAGTGGCTGGGACAGGGGGCAGAAAGGCTACACCTTC; CDR3 protein: CASGWDRGQKGYTF
V gene: TRBV30; D gene: -; clone size: -; CDR3 length: 14; J gene: TRBJ1-2; CDR3 DNA: TGTGCCTGCAACCAACAGTCTACTAACTATGGCTACACCTTC; CDR3 protein: CACNQQSTNYGYTF
V gene: TRBV7-3; D gene: TRBD1; clone size: once; CDR3 length: 14; J gene: TRBJ1-3; CDR3 DNA: TGTGCCAGCAGCCCAGGGACAGCTGGAAACACCATATATTTT; CDR3 protein: CASSPGTAGNTIYF
V gene: TRBV7-2; D gene: TRBD1; clone size: once; CDR3 length: 15; J gene: TRBJ1-5; CDR3 DNA: TGTGCCAGCAGCGTACAGGGGGCGCCATGGCAGCCCCAGCATTTT; CDR3 protein: CASSVQGAPWQPQHF
V gene: TRBV5-1; D gene: -; clone size: -; CDR3 length: 13; J gene: TRBJ1-2; CDR3 DNA: TGCGCCAGCAGCCGGGGGGCGGAGGCAGGCTACACCTTC; CDR3 protein: CASSRGAEAGYTF
V gene: TRBV18; D gene: TRBD2; clone size: -; CDR3 length: 16; J gene: TRBJ2-2; CDR3 DNA: TGTGCCAGCTCGGAGCGGACTAGCGGGGCCACCGGGGAGCTGTTTTTT; CDR3 protein: CASSERTSGATGELFF
V gene: TRBV12-3/TRBV12-4; D gene: -; clone size: -; CDR3 length: 13; J gene: TRBJ1-1; CDR3 DNA: TGTGCCAGCAGCCCACCAGGGCGAACTGAAGCTTTCTTT; CDR3 protein: CASSPPGRTEAFF
V gene: TRBV5-1; D gene: TRBD1; clone size: -; CDR3 length: 13; J gene: TRBJ1-2; CDR3 DNA: TGCGCCAGCAGCGCTGGACAGGGGATCGGCTACACCTTC; CDR3 protein: CASSAGQGIGYTF
V gene: TRBV4-2; D gene: -; clone size: -; CDR3 length: 14; J gene: TRBJ1-1; CDR3 DNA: TGTGCCAGCAGCTTTGACGTAGGGAGGACTGAAGCTTTCTTT; CDR3 protein: CASSFDVGRTEAFF
V gene: TRBV27; D gene: -; clone size: -; CDR3 length: 12; J gene: TRBJ1-2; CDR3 DNA: TGTGCCAGCAGTTTAAAGGGGGGGGGCTACACCTTC; CDR3 protein: CASSLKGGGYTF
V gene: TRBV7-2; D gene: TRBD1; clone size: -; CDR3 length: 16; J gene: TRBJ1-2; CDR3 DNA: TGTGCCAGCAGCTTAACTCGACAGGGAATTAACTATGGCTACACCTTC; CDR3 protein: CASSLTRQGINYGYTF
V gene: TRBV7-3; D gene: TRBD2; clone size: -; CDR3 length: 14; J gene: TRBJ2-3; CDR3 DNA: TGTGCCAGCAGCTCTACGGGAGGCGCAAATACGCAGTATTTT; CDR3 protein: CASSSTGGANTQYF
V gene: TRBV30; D gene: -; clone size: -; CDR3 length: 16; J gene: TRBJ1-5; CDR3 DNA: TGTGCCTGGAGTGTATGGGGGGGCCCGACCAATCAGCCCCAGCATTTT; CDR3 protein: CAWSVWGGPTNQPQHF
V gene: TRBV7-2; D gene: -; clone size: -; CDR3 length: 15; J gene: TRBJ2-5; CDR3 DNA: TGTGCCAGCAGCTCCGGACACCCCCCCTGGGGGACCCAGTACTTC; CDR3 protein: CASSSGHPPWGTQYF
V gene: TRBV6-2/TRBV6-3; D gene: TRBD2; clone size: -; CDR3 length: 17; J gene: TRBJ2-5; CDR3 DNA: TGTGCCAGCAGTTACGGGGCTCTAGCGGGGGGGCAAGAGACCCAGTACTTC; CDR3 protein: CASSYGALAGGQETQYF
V gene: TRBV7-2; D gene: -; clone size: -; CDR3 length: 13; J gene: TRBJ2-1; CDR3 DNA: TGTGCCAGCAGCTTAGTTAGAAGCGGTGAGCAGTTCTTC; CDR3 protein: CASSLVRSGEQFF
V gene: TRBV5-6; D gene: TRBD1; clone size: few; CDR3 length: 14; J gene: TRBJ1-5; CDR3 DNA: TGTGCCAGCAGCAACACGGGACAGTATCAGCCCCAGCATTTT; CDR3 protein: CASSNTGQYQPQHF
V gene: TRBV30; D gene: -; clone size: -; CDR3 length: 15; J gene: TRBJ1-2; CDR3 DNA: TGTGCCTGGAGTGTTTCAGCTACGCAAGTGAGGGGCTACACCTTC; CDR3 protein: CAWSVSATQVRGYTF
V gene: TRBV5-6; D gene: -; clone size: -; CDR3 length: 16; J gene: TRBJ1-5; CDR3 DNA: TGTGCCAGCAGCTTGGCCGGGGGAGGGAGCAATCAGCCCCAGCATTTT; CDR3 protein: CASSLAGGGSNQPQHF
V gene: TRBV2; D gene: -; clone size: -; CDR3 length: 16; J gene: TRBJ2-4; CDR3 DNA: TGTGCCAGCAGTTGGGACTCCTTTATAGCCAAAAACATTCAGTACTTC; CDR3 protein: CASSWDSFIAKNIQYF
V gene: TRBV27; D gene: -; clone size: -; CDR3 length: 15; J gene: TRBJ1-2; CDR3 DNA: TGTGCCAGCAGTTTACGGGGTTCCCGTAACTATGGCTACACCTTC; CDR3 protein: CASSLRGSRNYGYTF
V gene: TRBV4-2; D gene: -; clone size: few; CDR3 length: 15; J gene: TRBJ2-5; CDR3 DNA: TGTGCCAGCAGCCAATACCGGGGGTCCCAAGAGACCCAGTACTTC; CDR3 protein: CASSQYRGSQETQYF
V gene: TRBV3-1/TRBV3-2; D gene: -; clone size: -; CDR3 length: 16; J gene: TRBJ2-1; CDR3 DNA: TGTGCCAGCAGCCAAGGACCGCGGGCCCTTGACAATGAGCAGTTCTTC; CDR3 protein: CASSQGPRALDNEQFF
V gene: TRBV3-1/TRBV3-2; D gene: -; clone size: -; CDR3 length: 14; J gene: TRBJ2-7; CDR3 DNA: TGTGCCAGCAGCCGACAGGCCGGAGGCTACGAGCAGTACTTC; CDR3 protein: CASSRQAGGYEQYF
V gene: TRBV11-3; D gene: -; clone size: -; CDR3 length: 15; J gene: TRBJ1-1; CDR3 DNA: TGTGCCAGCAGCTTACGCAGGGGCGAGTACACTGAAGCTTTCTTT; CDR3 protein: CASSLRRGEYTEAFF
V gene: TRBV4-3; D gene: -; clone size: -; CDR3 length: 14; J gene: TRBJ1-4; CDR3 DNA: TGCGCCAGCAGCCAAGACAGACTTAATGAAAAACTGTTTTTT; CDR3 protein: CASSQDRLNEKLFF
V gene: TRBV7-3; D gene: -; clone size: few; CDR3 length: 14; J gene: TRBJ2-5; CDR3 DNA: TGTGCCAGCAGCCAATCAGGGCCACAAGAGACCCAGTACTTC; CDR3 protein: CASSQSGPQETQYF
V gene: TRBV7-8; D gene: -; clone size: -; CDR3 length: 14; J gene: TRBJ1-5; CDR3 DNA: TGTGCCAGCAGCTACAACCCTAGCAATCAGCCCCAGCATTTT; CDR3 protein: CASSYNPSNQPQHF
V gene: TRBV6-5; D gene: TRBD2; clone size: -; CDR3 length: 14; J gene: TRBJ2-7; CDR3 DNA: TGTGCCAGCGCGGGGGGTCTAGCCTCCTACGAGCAGTACTTC; CDR3 protein: CASAGGLASYEQYF
V gene: TRBV3-1/TRBV3-2; D gene: TRBD1; clone size: -; CDR3 length: 16; J gene: TRBJ1-5; CDR3 DNA: TGTGCCAGCAGCCCTGGGACAGGGTTTAGCAATCAGCCCCAGCATTTT; CDR3 protein: CASSPGTGFSNQPQHF
V gene: TRBV24-1; D gene: TRBD2; clone size: -; CDR3 length: 16; J gene: TRBJ2-2; CDR3 DNA: TGTGCCACCAGTGATCCGTGGGGGGGAGGCACCGGGGAGCTGTTTTTT; CDR3 protein: CATSDPWGGGTGELFF
V gene: TRBV5-1; D gene: TRBD2; clone size: -; CDR3 length: 14; J gene: TRBJ2-7; CDR3 DNA: TGCGCCAGCAGGCGACTAGCGGGGGCTTACGAGCAGTACTTC; CDR3 protein: CASRRLAGAYEQYF
V gene: TRBV20-1; D gene: -; clone size: -; CDR3 length: 11; J gene: TRBJ1-1; CDR3 DNA: TGCAGTGCCCCGGTAGACACTGAAGCTTTCTTT; CDR3 protein: CSAPVDTEAFF
V gene: TRBV15; D gene: -; clone size: -; CDR3 length: 17; J gene: TRBJ1-5; CDR3 DNA: TGTGCCACCAGCAGTCCCGCGGGTAGAGGCGGCAATCAGCCCCAGCATTTT; CDR3 protein: CATSSPAGRGGNQPQHF
V gene: TRBV11-2; D gene: TRBD2; clone size: -; CDR3 length: 15; J gene: TRBJ2-5; CDR3 DNA: TGTGCCAGCAGCCTGCGGGGGGGCGTTTGGGAGACCCAGTACTTC; CDR3 protein: CASSLRGGVWETQYF
V gene: TRBV27; D gene: -; clone size: -; CDR3 length: 14; J gene: TRBJ2-5; CDR3 DNA: TGTGCCAGCAGTCAGCTGGGGGGATTGGAGACCCAGTACTTC; CDR3 protein: CASSQLGGLETQYF
V gene: TRBV20-1; D gene: -; clone size: few; CDR3 length: 11; J gene: TRBJ2-1; CDR3 DNA: TGCAGTGCTAGCGATAGCTCGCGGCAGTTCTTC; CDR3 protein: CSASDSSRQFF
V gene: TRBV9; D gene: TRBD2; clone size: -; CDR3 length: 16; J gene: TRBJ2-1; CDR3 DNA: TGTGCCAGCAGCGTACAACGGGGGGGACCCTACAATGAGCAGTTCTTC; CDR3 protein: CASSVQRGGPYNEQFF
V gene: TRBV27; D gene: -; clone size: -; CDR3 length: 15; J gene: TRBJ2-3; CDR3 DNA: TGTGCCAGCAGCAGACAGCCATATGGAACAGATACGCAGTATTTT; CDR3 protein: CASSRQPYGTDTQYF
V gene: TRBV2; D gene: -; clone size: -; CDR3 length: 13; J gene: TRBJ2-3; CDR3 DNA: TGTGCCAGCACCCGGGACAACACAGATACGCAGTATTTT; CDR3 protein: CASTRDNTDTQYF
V gene: TRBV6-5; D gene: -; clone size: once; CDR3 length: 14; J gene: TRBJ1-5; CDR3 DNA: TGTGCCGCCAGGAGCCTGGGCCGGGGTCAGCCCCAGCATTTT; CDR3 protein: CAARSLGRGQPQHF
V gene: TRBV7-3; D gene: -; clone size: -; CDR3 length: 13; J gene: TRBJ2-1; CDR3 DNA: TGTGCCAGCAGCTTGAGTTACTACAATGAGCAGTTCTTC; CDR3 protein: CASSLSYYNEQFF
V gene: TRBV4-2; D gene: -; clone size: -; CDR3 length: 16; J gene: TRBJ1-1; CDR3 DNA: TGTGCCAGCAGCCAAGAATCGGGGAGCATGAACACTGAAGCTTTCTTT; CDR3 protein: CASSQESGSMNTEAFF
V gene: TRBV7-2; D gene: -; clone size: -; CDR3 length: 14; J gene: TRBJ1-5; CDR3 DNA: TGTGCCAGCAGCTTAGTCTTATCCAATCAGCCCCAGCATTTT; CDR3 protein: CASSLVLSNQPQHF
V gene: TRBV5-4; D gene: -; clone size: few; CDR3 length: 14; J gene: TRBJ1-5; CDR3 DNA: TGTGCCAGCAGCTTGGAGGGGGGGGGCCAGCCCCAGCATTTT; CDR3 protein: CASSLEGGGQPQHF
V gene: TRBV6-6; D gene: -; clone size: -; CDR3 length: 13; J gene: TRBJ2-7; CDR3 DNA: TGTGCCAGCACCCCCGGACAGACCTACGAGCAGTACTTC; CDR3 protein: CASTPGQTYEQYF
V gene: TRBV7-9; D gene: TRBD1; clone size: -; CDR3 length: 14; J gene: TRBJ2-1; CDR3 DNA: TGTGCCGGGGGACAGTCCACTTCCTACAATGAGCAGTTCTTC; CDR3 protein: CAGGQSTSYNEQFF
V gene: TRBV19; D gene: -; clone size: -; CDR3 length: 16; J gene: TRBJ2-7; CDR3 DNA: TGTGCCAGTAGTATAGTGAACACAGGGCCCTCCTACGAGCAGTACTTC; CDR3 protein: CASSIVNTGPSYEQYF
V gene: TRBV5-4; D gene: TRBD1; clone size: -; CDR3 length: 15; J gene: TRBJ1-1; CDR3 DNA: TGTGCCAGCAGCTTTCAACAGGGGAGGAGTACTGAAGCTTTCTTT; CDR3 protein: CASSFQQGRSTEAFF
V gene: TRBV13; D gene: -; clone size: once; CDR3 length: 15; J gene: TRBJ2-3; CDR3 DNA: TGTGCCAGCAGCTTAGTTTTACGACGAGGGGATACGCAGTATTTT; CDR3 protein: CASSLVLRRGDTQYF
V gene: TRBV28; D gene: TRBD2; clone size: -; CDR3 length: 16; J gene: TRBJ2-1; CDR3 DNA: TGTGCCAGCAGTTTAAGAACTAGCGCAGTTTACAATGAGCAGTTCTTC; CDR3 protein: CASSLRTSAVYNEQFF
V gene: TRBV5-1; D gene: -; clone size: -; CDR3 length: 14; J gene: TRBJ1-4; CDR3 DNA: TGCGCCAGCAGCTTGACCGGGGGGAGTGAAAAACTGTTTTTT; CDR3 protein: CASSLTGGSEKLFF
V gene: TRBV7-9; D gene: -; clone size: once; CDR3 length: 12; J gene: TRBJ1-5; CDR3 DNA: TGTGCCAGCAGCTTCAGTGATCAGCCCCAGCATTTT; CDR3 protein: CASSFSDQPQHF
V gene: TRBV4-3; D gene: TRBD1; clone size: many; CDR3 length: 18; J gene: TRBJ1-3; CDR3 DNA: TGCGCCAGCAGCCTCAGGGACCAACAGGGGAGTGGGGGAAACACCATATATTTT; CDR3 protein: CASSLRDQQGSGGNTIYF
V gene: TRBV12-5; D gene: -; clone size: -; CDR3 length: 14; J gene: TRBJ2-7; CDR3 DNA: TGTGCTAGTGGGGGGACATATGCCGGGGTCGAGCAGTACTTC; CDR3 protein: CASGGTYAGVEQYF
V gene: TRBV18; D gene: -; clone size: -; CDR3 length: 14; J gene: TRBJ2-2; CDR3 DNA: TGTGCCAGCGGATTCGAGGAGAACACCGGGGAGCTGTTTTTT; CDR3 protein: CASGFEENTGELFF
V gene: TRBV7-9; D gene: TRBD2; clone size: -; CDR3 length: 16; J gene: TRBJ2-3; CDR3 DNA: TGTGCCAGCAGCGATACTAGCGGGGGGTCGACAGATACGCAGTATTTT; CDR3 protein: CASSDTSGGSTDTQYF